This TCR beta chain was identified during a study of T cells in Graves' hyperthyroidism and ophthalmopathy. Regarding the study as a whole: Ophthalmopathy got predicted by the model a median approximately 6.3 months before its onset. Within blood appeared most thyroid clonotypes that had expanded above 0.001.

This clonotype was seen ten or more times. Antigen: not known. It was uncontrolled infection, other autoimmune disease, pregnancy or lactation that excluded patients. V shed 8 bases, J shed 6 bases, and the junction held 7 bases outside the gene matches. The CDR3 consists of 14 residues. RNA transcripts were the template for amplifying TCR beta CDR3 regions. HTBI primers were the set used in a first-round RT-PCR of the TCR CDR3. TCRdb independently ran MiXCR on the multiplex PCR reads; one entry per CDR3 protein. There are 300,000 to 350,000 distinct CDR3 sequences in the sample; around a sixth occur only once, and approximately 49% lies in the top ten.

V and J are TRBV12-3 or TRBV12-4 and TRBJ2-1; 10 bases are shared with TRBD2. This clonotype was sampled from a woman in her fifties or sixties with Graves' hyperthyroidism. Sequences were obtained from blood. DNA for the CDR3: TGTGCCAGCGGACGTGAGCGGGAGGGCAATGAGCAGTTCTTC. This gives the protein CASGREREGNEQFF.